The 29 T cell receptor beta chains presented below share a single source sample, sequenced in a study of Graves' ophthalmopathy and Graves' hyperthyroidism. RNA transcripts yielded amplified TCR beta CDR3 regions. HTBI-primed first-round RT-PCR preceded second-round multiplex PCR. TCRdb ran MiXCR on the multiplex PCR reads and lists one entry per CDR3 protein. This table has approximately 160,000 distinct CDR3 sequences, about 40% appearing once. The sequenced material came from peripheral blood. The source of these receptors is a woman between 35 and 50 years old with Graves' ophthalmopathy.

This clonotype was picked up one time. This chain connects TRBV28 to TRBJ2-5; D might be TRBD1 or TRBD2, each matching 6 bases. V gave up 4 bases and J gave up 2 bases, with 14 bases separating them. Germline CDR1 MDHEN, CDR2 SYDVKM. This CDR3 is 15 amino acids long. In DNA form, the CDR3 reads TGTGCCAGCAGTTCCCTGAGAGGGGGGCAAGAGACCCAGTACTTC. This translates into CASSSLRGGQETQYF. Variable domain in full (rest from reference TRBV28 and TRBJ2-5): DVKVTQSSRYLVKRTGEKVFLECVQDMDHENMFWYRQDPGLGLRLIYFSYDVKMKEKGDIPEGYSVSREKKERFSLILESASTNQTSMYLCASSSLRGGQETQYFGPGTRLLVL.

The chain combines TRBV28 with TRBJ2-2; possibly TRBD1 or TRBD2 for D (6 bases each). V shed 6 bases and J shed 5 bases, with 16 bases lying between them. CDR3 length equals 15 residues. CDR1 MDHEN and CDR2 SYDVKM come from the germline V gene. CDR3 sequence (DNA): TGTGCCAGCAGACCCCCGAGGGGGAGGACCGGGGAGCTGTTTTTT. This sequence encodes CASRPPRGRTGELFF.

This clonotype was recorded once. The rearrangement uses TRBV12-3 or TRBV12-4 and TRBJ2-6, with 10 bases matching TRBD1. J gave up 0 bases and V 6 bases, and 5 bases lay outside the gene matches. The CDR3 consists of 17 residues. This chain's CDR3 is CASSPGTGVSGANVLTF. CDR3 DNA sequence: TGTGCCAGCAGCCCCGGGACAGGGGTCTCTGGGGCCAACGTCCTGACTTTC.

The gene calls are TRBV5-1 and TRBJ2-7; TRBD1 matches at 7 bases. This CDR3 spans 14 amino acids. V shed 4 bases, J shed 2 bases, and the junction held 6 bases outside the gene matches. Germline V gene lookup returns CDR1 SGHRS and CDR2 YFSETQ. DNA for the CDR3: TGCGCCAGCAGCCCCGGGACAGTCGCCTACGAGCAGTACTTC. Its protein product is CASSPGTVAYEQYF.

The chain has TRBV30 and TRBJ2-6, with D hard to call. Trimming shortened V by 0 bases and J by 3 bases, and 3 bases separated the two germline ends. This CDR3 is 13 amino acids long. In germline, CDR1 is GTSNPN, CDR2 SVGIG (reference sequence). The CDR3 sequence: CAWSVSGANVLTF. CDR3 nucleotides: TGTGCCTGGAGTGTGAGTGGGGCCAACGTCCTGACTTTC. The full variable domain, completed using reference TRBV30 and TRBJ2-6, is SQTIHQWPATLVQPVGSPLSLECTVEGTSNPNLYWYRQAAGRGLQLLFYSVGIGQISSEVPQNLSASRPQDRQFILSSKKLLLSDSGFYLCAWSVSGANVLTFGAGSRLTVL.

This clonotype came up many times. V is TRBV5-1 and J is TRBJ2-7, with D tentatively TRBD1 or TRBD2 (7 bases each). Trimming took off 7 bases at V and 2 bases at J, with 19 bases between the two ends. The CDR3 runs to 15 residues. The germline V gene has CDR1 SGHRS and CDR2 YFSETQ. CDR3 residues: CASASGGGPTYEQYF. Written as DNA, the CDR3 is TGCGCCAGCGCCTCAGGGGGGGGGCCAACCTACGAGCAGTACTTC.

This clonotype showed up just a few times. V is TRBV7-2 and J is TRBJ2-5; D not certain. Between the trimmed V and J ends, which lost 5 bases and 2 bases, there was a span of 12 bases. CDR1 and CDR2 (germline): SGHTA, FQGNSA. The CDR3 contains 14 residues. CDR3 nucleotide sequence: TGTGCCAGCAGCCCCGAAGTCCAGCAAGAGACCCAGTACTTC. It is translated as CASSPEVQQETQYF.

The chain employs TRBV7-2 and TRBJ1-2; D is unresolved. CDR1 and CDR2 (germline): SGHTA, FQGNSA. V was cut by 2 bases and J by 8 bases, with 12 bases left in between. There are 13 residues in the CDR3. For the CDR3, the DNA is TGTGCCAGCAGCTTACGGAGGAATGAAGGCTACACCTTC. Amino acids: CASSLRRNEGYTF.

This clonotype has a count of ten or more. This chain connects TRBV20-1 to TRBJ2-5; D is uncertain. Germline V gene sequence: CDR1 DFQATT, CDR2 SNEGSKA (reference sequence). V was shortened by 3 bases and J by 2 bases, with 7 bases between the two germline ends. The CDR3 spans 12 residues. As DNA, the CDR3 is TGCAGTGCTAGCGGAGCGCAAGAGACCCAGTACTTC. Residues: CSASGAQETQYF.

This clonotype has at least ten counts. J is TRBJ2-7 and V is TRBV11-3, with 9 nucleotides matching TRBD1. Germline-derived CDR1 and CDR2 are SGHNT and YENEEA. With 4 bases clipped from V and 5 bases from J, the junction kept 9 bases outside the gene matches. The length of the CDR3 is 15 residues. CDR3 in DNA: TGTGCCAGCAGCTCCAAGGATTGGGACAGGGACGAGCAGTACTTC. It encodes CASSSKDWDRDEQYF.

The CDR3 region is CASSLLPNTGELFF. DNA of the CDR3: TGTGCCAGCAGCCTCCTACCCAACACCGGGGAGCTGTTTTTT. The chain couples TRBV7-3 to TRBJ2-2; no clear D. The CDR3 is 14 amino acids. V dropped 5 bases and J dropped 2 bases, with 9 bases sitting between them. Germline lookup yields CDR1 SGHTA and CDR2 FQGTGA. Full variable domain (missing parts from reference TRBV7-3 and TRBJ2-2): GAGVSQTPSNKVTEKGKYVELRCDPISGHTALYWYRQSLGQGPEFLIYFQGTGAADDSGLPNDRFFAVRPEGSVSTLKIQRTERGDSAVYLCASSLLPNTGELFFGEGSRLTVL.

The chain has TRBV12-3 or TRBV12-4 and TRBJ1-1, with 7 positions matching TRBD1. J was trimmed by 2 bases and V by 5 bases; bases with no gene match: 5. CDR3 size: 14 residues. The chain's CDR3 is CASSLHRGNTEAFF. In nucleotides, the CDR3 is TGTGCCAGCAGTCTACACAGGGGAAACACTGAAGCTTTCTTT.

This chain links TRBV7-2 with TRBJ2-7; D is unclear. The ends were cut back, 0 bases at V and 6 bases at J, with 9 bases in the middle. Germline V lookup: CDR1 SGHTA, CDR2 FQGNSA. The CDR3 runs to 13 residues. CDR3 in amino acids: CASSLASGGEQYF. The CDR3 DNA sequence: TGTGCCAGCAGCTTAGCTTCGGGCGGCGAGCAGTACTTC.

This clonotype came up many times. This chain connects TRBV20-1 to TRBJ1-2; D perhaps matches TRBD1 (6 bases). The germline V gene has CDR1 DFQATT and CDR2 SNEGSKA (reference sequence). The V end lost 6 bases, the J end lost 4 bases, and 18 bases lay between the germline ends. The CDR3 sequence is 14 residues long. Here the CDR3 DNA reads TGCAGTGCCCTTACGGGGGCGCCAAGCTATGGCTACACCTTC. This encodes CSALTGAPSYGYTF.

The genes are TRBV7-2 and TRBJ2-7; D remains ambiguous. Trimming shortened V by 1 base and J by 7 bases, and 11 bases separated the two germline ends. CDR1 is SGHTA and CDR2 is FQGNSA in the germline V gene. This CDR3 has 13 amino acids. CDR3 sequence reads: CASSLGPVSEQYF. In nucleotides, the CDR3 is TGTGCCAGCAGCTTAGGCCCGGTTTCAGAGCAGTACTTC.

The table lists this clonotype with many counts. CDR3 loop: CASSQERSGQGIGYGYTF. CDR3 DNA sequence: TGCGCCAGCAGCCAAGAGAGATCGGGACAGGGGATCGGCTATGGCTACACCTTC. This rearrangement joins TRBV4-3 to TRBJ1-2; TRBD1 agrees at 10 bases. In germline, CDR1 is LGHNA, CDR2 YSLEER. There are 18 residues in the CDR3. The junction had 11 bases not matched to a gene; V was cut back by 0 bases and J by 4 bases.

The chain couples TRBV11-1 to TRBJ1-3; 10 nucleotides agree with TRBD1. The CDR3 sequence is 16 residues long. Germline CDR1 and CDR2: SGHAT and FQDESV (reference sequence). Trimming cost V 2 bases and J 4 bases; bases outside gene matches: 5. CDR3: CASSLKGQGTGNTIYF. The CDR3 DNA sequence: TGTGCCAGCAGCTTAAAGGGACAGGGGACCGGAAACACCATATATTTT.

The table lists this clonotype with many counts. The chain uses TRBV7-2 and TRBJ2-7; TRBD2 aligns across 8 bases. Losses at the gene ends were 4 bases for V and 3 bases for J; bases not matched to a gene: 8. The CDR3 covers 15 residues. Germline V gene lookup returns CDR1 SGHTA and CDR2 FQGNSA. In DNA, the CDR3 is TGTGCCAGCAGCTCCGCCGGGACTAGAGTCTACGAGCAGTACTTC. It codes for CASSSAGTRVYEQYF.

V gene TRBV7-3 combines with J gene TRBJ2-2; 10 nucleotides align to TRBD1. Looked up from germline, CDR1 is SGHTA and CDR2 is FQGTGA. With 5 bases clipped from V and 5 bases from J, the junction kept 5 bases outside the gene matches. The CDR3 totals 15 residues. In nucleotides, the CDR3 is TGTGCCAGCAGCACTCCGGGACAGGGGACCGGGGAGCTGTTTTTT. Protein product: CASSTPGQGTGELFF.

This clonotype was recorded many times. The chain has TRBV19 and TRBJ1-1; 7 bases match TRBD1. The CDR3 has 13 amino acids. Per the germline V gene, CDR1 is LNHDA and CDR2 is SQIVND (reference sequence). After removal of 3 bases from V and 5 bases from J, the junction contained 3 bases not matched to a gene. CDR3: CASSITGETEAFF. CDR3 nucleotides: TGTGCCAGTAGTATTACAGGGGAAACTGAAGCTTTCTTT.

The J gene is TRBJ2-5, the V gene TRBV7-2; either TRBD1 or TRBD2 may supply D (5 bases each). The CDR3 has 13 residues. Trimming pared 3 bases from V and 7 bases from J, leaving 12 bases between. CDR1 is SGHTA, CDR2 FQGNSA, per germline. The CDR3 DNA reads TGTGCCAGCAGCTTGGGGACCGGCGGGACCCAGTACTTC. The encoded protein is CASSLGTGGTQYF.

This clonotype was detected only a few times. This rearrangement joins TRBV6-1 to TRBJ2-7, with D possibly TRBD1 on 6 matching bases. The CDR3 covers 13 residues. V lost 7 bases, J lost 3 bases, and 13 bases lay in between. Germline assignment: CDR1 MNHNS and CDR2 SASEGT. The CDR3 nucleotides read TGTGCCAGCAACTGGGACAAGGGCTACGAGCAGTACTTC. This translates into CASNWDKGYEQYF.

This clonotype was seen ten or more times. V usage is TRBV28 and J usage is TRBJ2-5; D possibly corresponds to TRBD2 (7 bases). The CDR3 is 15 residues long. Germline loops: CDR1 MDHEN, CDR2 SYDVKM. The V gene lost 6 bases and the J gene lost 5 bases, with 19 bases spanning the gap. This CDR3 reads CASRSPGGGHETQYF. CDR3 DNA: TGTGCCAGCAGATCTCCGGGGGGCGGACACGAGACCCAGTACTTC.

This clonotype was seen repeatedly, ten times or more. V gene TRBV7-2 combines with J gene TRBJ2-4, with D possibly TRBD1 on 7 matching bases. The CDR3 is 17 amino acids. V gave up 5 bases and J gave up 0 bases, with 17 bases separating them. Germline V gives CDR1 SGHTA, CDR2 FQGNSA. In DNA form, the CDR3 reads TGTGCCAGCAGCCCCCAGGGGGGACTTCTAGCCAAAAACATTCAGTACTTC. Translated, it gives CASSPQGGLLAKNIQYF.

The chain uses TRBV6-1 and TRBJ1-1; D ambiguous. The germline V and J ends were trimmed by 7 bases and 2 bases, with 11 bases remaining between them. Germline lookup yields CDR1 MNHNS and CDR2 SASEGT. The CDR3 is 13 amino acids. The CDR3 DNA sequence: TGTGCCAGCAATAGACACTTAAACACTGAAGCTTTCTTT. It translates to CASNRHLNTEAFF.

In nucleotides, the CDR3 is TGTGCCACCAGTGACCGCCAACAGGGTAGTTACCATGGCTACACCTTC. It codes for CATSDRQQGSYHGYTF. The chain couples TRBV24-1 to TRBJ1-2, with D tentatively TRBD1 (6 bases). With 4 bases removed from V and 6 bases from J, the gap between germline ends came to 20 bases. The CDR3 consists of 16 residues. From germline, CDR1 is KGHDR and CDR2 SFDVKD.

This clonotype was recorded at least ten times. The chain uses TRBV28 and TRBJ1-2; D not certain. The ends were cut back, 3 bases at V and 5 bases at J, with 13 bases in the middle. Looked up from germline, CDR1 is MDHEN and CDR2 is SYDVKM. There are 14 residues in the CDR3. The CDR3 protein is CASSLSSSRYGYTF. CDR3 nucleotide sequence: TGTGCCAGCAGTTTGTCTTCGTCGCGATATGGCTACACCTTC.

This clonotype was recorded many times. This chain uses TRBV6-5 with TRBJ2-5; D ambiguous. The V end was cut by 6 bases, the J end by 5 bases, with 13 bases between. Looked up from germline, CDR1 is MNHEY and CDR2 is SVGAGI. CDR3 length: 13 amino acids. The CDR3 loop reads CASSSLDEETQYF. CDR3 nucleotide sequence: TGTGCCAGCAGCAGTCTAGATGAGGAGACCCAGTACTTC.

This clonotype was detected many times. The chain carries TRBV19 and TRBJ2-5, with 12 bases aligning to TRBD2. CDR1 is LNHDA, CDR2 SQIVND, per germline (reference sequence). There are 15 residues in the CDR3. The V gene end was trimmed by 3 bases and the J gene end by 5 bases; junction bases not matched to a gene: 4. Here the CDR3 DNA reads TGTGCCAGTAGTATCGGACTAGCGGGACGGGAGACCCAGTACTTC. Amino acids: CASSIGLAGRETQYF.